Reported below is one T cell receptor (beta chain). What it binds is not known. The entry originates in a study of post-analysis software for immune sequencing data. Whole-study findings and limits: TRBV5-6, TRBV5-1 and TRBV20-1 belonged to a set of roughly five TRBV segments that were more frequent in patients than controls. Patients with multiple sclerosis recorded significantly lower normalized Chao1 diversity than controls, the study found.

This CDR3 is 11 amino acids long. Germline V lookup: CDR1 SEHNR, CDR2 FQNEAQ (reference sequence). Deletions cut 6 bases from V and 7 bases from J, with 9 bases between. Every TCR beta cDNA library bore unique molecular identifiers. Some 500,000 cDNA molecules were obtained per 1 to 10 million input T cells. Via MiXCR, TCRdb re-called the PCR reads, giving one row per CDR3 protein. The repertoire holds hundreds of thousands of distinct CDR3 sequences, with roughly three fifths as singletons. This chain connects TRBV7-9 to TRBJ1-1; D gene ambiguous. This TCR derives from a girl aged 2-10 years with multiple sclerosis. The sample consisted of blood. CDR3 loop: CASSAGIEAFF. The CDR3, as DNA: TGTGCCAGCAGTGCCGGGATTGAAGCTTTCTTT. The variable domain in full, completed from reference TRBV7-9 and TRBJ1-1, reads DTGVSQNPRHKITKRGQNVTFRCDPISEHNRLYWYRQTLGQGPEFLTYFQNEAQLEKSRLLSDRFSAERPKGSFSTLEIQRTEQGDSAMYLCASSAGIEAFFGQGTRLTVV.